The entry below gives a single TCR beta chain sequence along with its context. Its antigen specificity is not known. The input lacks base qualities; no much larger clone sits a single base away. This sample is drawn from a study of blood T cell repertoires in COVID-19 (dated by TCRdb to 2019 to 2021). Context from the whole study: Samples from collaborators originated in the United States, Italy and Spain and spanned both the acute and convalescent phases of COVID-19. Where available, HLA class I and class II types were taken from metadata supplied by the sample provider and were not determined by assay-based typing. The samples were drawn from two sources: the first 160 participants of the ongoing ImmuneRACE study, and over 1,000 subjects contributed by 6 global collaborators. A de-identified subject ID, COVID-19 status, age in years and sex were almost always included in the sample metadata. Subjects who had been exposed to COVID-19, were actively infected with it, or had recovered from it provided the deeply sampled blood TCRbeta repertoires that made up the dataset. The repertoires were made available in a free public database intended to serve as a resource for research on the immune response to SARS-CoV-2. The prospective study material was composed of cDNA or gDNA derived from T cells, B-cell-depleted T cells, or PBMCs. General conclusions and limits of the study: The amount of clinical and demographic metadata varied by source and participant and was provided uncurated.

The immunoSEQ Assay, a bias-controlled multiplex PCR, was used to amplify TCRbeta CDR3 regions from genomic DNA. As for how the authors treated the data: Within the assay, amplification of reference gene primers was used to estimate how many nucleated cells each sample contained. To quantify the absolute abundance of each unique TCRbeta CDR3 rearrangement, sequence reads were collapsed and filtered. Productive Simpson clonality was computed per sample as the square root of Simpson's diversity index over productive rearrangements. The immuneACCESS repertoire file appears here via TCRdb, limited to in-frame rearrangements. These files lack a portion of the clones; in checked studies, under half of the deficit traces to unresolved V genes, and the cause of the others is not known. For V, J and clone size, that table is used; D and trimming come from the DNA. The sample table records some 270,000 clones; 75% to 90% of these occur just once. The ten top clones hold 3.5% to 5.5% of the sample.

Participants in the prospective study were enrolled through a virtual design, were aged roughly 18 to 100 years, and lived in about 25 United States geographic areas. To assign participants to cohorts, the prospective study relied on clinical history that participants themselves reported in a screening survey and a study questionnaire. Recovered participants in ImmuneRACE Cohort 3 were defined by two consecutive negative NP/OP PCR tests, clearance by a healthcare professional, or resolution of symptoms. In the prospective study, mobile phlebotomists collected whole blood, serum and a nasopharyngeal or oropharyngeal swab from each participant. Additional blood draws and questionnaires over an approximately two-month period could optionally be provided by prospective study participants. Before DNA extraction, prospective study blood samples were shipped either frozen or at room temperature. CDR1 and CDR2, looked up from the germline V gene, are SGHDT and YYEEEE. The CDR3 has 14 amino acids, counting the end cysteine and phenylalanine. This entry keeps only the CDR3 DNA: 42 bases, framed from base 1. Trimmed from V: 0 bases; trimmed from J: 8 bases; junction bases lacking a gene match: 2.

The sequenced material came from PBMCs or T cells enriched from blood (not recorded which). The sequence was obtained from a woman aged 25-40 years who had recovered from COVID-19. The sequence is built from TRBV5-6 and TRBJ1-4, with TRBD1 matching 9 junction bases. The sequence in DNA is TGTGCCAGCAGCTTGGACAGGGGGCACGAAAAACTGTTTTTT. This translates into CASSLDRGHEKLFF.